This T cell receptor (beta chain) comes out of a study of control samples from healthy donors and cancer patients (dated by TCRdb to the early 2020s). For this clone: The antigen this receptor binds is unknown. Base qualities are missing; no much larger clone stands one base away.

The library was prepared using the immunoSEQ multiplex PCR assay. Drawn from immuneACCESS, this table holds only the in-frame rearrangements with V and J called that TCRdb kept. Clones are partly lost; checked studies trace under half to an unresolved V gene and leave the rest unexplained. For this sample the table gives 120,000 or so clones, of which about 93% were detected only once. The ten top clones hold about 1.7% of the sample. The sample was PBMCs. The clonotype comes from a man aged 45-65 years with head and neck cancer.

The nucleotide sequence reads TGTGCCAGCAGCTTATACGCGGGGGGGAGCGGCACAGATACGCAGTATTTT. This is translated as CASSLYAGGSGTDTQYF. Here the chain combines TRBV5-8 and TRBJ2-3; TRBD2 aligns with 9 central bases. Its CDR3 holds 17 amino acids, cysteine through phenylalanine. Only the CDR3 part of the read is kept: 51 bases, read in frame from the first base. CDR1 SGHTS and CDR2 YDEGEE are derived from the germline V gene. Trimming leaves V shorter by 2 bases and J shorter by 1 base, with the junction holding 8 bases beyond the gene matches.